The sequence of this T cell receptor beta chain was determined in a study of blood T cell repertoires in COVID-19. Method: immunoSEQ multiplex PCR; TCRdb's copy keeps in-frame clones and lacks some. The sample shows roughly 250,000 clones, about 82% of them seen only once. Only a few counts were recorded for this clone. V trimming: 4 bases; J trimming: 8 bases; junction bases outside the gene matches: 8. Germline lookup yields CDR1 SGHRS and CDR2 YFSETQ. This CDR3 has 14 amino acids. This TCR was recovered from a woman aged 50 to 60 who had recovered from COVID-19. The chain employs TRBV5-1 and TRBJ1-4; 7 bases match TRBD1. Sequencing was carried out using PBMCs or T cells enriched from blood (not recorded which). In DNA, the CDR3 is TGCGCCAGCAGCCTCAGGGGGTATGACGAAAAACTGTTTTTT. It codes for CASSLRGYDEKLFF.